This T cell receptor (beta chain) was identified in a study of T cells in Graves' hyperthyroidism and ophthalmopathy. The investigators amplified TCR beta CDR3 regions from RNA transcripts. With the HTBI primer set, the TCR CDR3 went through a first round of RT-PCR. From the multiplex PCR reads, TCRdb called clonotypes with MiXCR, one entry per CDR3 protein. The sample holds about 610,000 distinct CDR3 sequences, roughly 15% seen once. This clonotype was seen at least ten times. CDR3 length: 12 amino acids. Trimming took 4 bases from V and 7 from J, leaving 10 bases between them. Germline V CDR1 and CDR2: MNHEY, SVGAGI.

Sequenced sample: blood. The clonotype comes from a woman between 40 and 55 years old with Graves' ophthalmopathy. The chain links TRBV6-5 to TRBJ1-2, with D possibly matching TRBD1 (5 bases). CDR3: CASSWGGVGYTF. CDR3 sequence (DNA): TGTGCCAGCAGTTGGGGAGGGGTTGGCTACACCTTC.